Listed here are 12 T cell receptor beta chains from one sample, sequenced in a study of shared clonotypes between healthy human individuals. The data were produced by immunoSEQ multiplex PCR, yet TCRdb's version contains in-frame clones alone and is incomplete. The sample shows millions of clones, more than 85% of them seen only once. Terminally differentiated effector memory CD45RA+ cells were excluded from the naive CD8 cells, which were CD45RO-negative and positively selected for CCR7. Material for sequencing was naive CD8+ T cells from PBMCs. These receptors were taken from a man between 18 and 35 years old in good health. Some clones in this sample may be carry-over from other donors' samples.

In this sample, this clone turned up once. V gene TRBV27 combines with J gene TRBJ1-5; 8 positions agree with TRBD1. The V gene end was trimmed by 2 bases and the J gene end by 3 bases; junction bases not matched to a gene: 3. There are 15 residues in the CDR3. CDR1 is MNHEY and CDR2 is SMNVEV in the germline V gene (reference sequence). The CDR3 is CASSLRTGPNQPQHF. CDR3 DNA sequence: TGTGCCAGCAGTTTAAGGACAGGGCCCAATCAGCCCCAGCATTTT.

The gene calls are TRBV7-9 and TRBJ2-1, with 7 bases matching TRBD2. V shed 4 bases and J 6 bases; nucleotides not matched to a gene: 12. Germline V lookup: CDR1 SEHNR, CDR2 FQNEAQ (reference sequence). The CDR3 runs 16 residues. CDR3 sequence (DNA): TGTGCCAGCAGCTCGAGCCAGGTGCGACTAGCCAATGAGCAGTTCTTC. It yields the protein CASSSSQVRLANEQFF.

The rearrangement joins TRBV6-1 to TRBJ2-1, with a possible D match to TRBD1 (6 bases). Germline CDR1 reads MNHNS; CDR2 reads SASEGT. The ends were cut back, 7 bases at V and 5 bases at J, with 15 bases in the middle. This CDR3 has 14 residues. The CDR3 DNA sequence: TGTGCCAGCACCATACGGACAGCTAACAATGAGCAGTTCTTC. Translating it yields CASTIRTANNEQFF.

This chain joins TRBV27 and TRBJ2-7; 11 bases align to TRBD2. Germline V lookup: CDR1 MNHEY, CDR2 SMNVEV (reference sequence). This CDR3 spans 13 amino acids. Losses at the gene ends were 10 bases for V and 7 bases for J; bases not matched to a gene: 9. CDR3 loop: CATALAGAGEQYF. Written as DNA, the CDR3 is TGTGCCACCGCACTAGCGGGAGCTGGGGAGCAGTACTTC.

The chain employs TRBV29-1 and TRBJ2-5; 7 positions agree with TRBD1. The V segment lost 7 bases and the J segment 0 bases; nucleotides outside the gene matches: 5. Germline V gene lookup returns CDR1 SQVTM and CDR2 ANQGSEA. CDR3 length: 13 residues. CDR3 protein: CSAEGQNQETQYF. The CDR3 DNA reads TGCAGCGCCGAGGGACAGAACCAAGAGACCCAGTACTTC.

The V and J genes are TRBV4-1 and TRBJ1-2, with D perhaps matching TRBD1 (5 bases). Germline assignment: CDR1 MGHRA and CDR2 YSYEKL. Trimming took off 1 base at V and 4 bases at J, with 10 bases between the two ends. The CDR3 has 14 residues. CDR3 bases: TGCGCCAGCAGCCAAGTGGATGGGACCTATGGCTACACCTTC. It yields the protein CASSQVDGTYGYTF.

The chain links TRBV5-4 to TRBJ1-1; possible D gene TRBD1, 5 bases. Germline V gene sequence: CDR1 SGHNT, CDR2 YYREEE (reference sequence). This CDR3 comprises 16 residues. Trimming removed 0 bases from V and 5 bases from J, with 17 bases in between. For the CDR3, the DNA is TGTGCCAGCAGCTTGGGCGGGTGGGACGTCGCAACTGAAGCTTTCTTT. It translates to CASSLGGWDVATEAFF.

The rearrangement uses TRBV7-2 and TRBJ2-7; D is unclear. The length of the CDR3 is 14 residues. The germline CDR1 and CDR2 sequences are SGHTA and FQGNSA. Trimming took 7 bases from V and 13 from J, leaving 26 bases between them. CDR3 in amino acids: CASTPGGLGSALYF. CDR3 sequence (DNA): TGTGCCAGCACCCCGGGTGGCTTGGGGTCCGCACTCTACTTC.

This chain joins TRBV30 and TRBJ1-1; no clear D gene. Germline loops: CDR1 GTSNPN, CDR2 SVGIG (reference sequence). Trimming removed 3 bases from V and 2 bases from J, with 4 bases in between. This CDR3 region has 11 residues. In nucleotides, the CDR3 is TGTGCCTGGAGGATAAACACTGAAGCTTTCTTT. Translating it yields CAWRINTEAFF.

Written as DNA, the CDR3 is TGTGCCAGCAGTTGGGGACTAGCGGGAGTCGGGACCGGGGAGCTGTTTTTT. This translates into CASSWGLAGVGTGELFF. This sequence joins TRBV27 and TRBJ2-2, with 14 bases aligning to TRBD2. Germline CDR1 is MNHEY and CDR2 is SMNVEV (reference sequence). This CDR3 region has 17 residues. J was trimmed by 5 bases and V by 4 bases; bases with no gene match: 6.

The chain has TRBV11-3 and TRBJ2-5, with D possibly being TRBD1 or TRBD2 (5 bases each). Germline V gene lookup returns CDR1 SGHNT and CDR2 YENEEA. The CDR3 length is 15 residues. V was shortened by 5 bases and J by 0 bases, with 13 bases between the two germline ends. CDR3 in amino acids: CASSPGTEHQETQYF. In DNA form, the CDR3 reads TGTGCCAGCAGCCCGGGGACCGAACACCAAGAGACCCAGTACTTC.

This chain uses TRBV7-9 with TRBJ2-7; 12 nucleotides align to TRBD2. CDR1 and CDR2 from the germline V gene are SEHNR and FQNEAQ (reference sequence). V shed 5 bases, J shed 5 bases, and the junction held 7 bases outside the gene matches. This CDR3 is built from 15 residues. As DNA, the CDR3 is TGTGCCAGCAGCCTAAGGACTAGCGGGAACCACGAGCAGTACTTC. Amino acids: CASSLRTSGNHEQYF.